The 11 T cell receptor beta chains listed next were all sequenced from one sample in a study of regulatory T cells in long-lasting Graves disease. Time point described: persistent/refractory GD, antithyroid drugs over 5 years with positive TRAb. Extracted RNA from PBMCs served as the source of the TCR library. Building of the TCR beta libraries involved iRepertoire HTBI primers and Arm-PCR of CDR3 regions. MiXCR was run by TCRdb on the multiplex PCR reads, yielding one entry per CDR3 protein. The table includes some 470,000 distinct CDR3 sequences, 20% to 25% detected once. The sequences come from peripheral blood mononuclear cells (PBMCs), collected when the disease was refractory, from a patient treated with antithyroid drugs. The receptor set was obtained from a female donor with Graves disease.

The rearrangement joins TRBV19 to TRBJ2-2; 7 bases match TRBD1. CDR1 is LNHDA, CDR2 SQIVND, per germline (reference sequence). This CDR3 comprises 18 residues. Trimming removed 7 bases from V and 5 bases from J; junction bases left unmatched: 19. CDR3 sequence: CASMTNSKGGARTGELFF. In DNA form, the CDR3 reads TGTGCCAGTATGACCAACAGTAAAGGGGGCGCAAGGACCGGGGAGCTGTTTTTT.

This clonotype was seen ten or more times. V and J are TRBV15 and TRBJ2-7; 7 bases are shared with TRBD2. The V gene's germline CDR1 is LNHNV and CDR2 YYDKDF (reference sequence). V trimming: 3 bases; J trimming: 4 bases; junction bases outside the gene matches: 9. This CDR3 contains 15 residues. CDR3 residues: CATSSTKAGVYEQYF. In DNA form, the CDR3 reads TGTGCCACCAGCAGCACAAAGGCGGGGGTTTACGAGCAGTACTTC.

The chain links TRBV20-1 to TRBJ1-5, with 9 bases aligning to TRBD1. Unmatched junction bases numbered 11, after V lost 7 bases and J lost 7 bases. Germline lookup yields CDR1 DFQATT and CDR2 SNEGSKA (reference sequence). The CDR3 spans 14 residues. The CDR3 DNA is TGCAGTGTACAGGGGGCGACGGGTCACCAGCCCCAGCATTTT. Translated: CSVQGATGHQPQHF.

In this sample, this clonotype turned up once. DNA of the CDR3: TGTGCCAGTTCGACAGCGGCTTACACCGGGGAGCTGTTTTTT. Translation: CASSTAAYTGELFF. This chain connects TRBV19 to TRBJ2-2, with D perhaps assigned TRBD1 or TRBD2 (5 bases each). Germline V gene data show CDR1 as LNHDA and CDR2 as SQIVND (reference sequence). The CDR3 contains 14 residues. Trimming removed 8 bases from V and 3 bases from J, with 13 bases in between.

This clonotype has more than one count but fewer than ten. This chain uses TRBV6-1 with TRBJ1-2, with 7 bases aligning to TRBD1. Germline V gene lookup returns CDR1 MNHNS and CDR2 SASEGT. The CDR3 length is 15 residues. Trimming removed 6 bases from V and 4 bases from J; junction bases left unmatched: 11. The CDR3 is CASSSGTVSFYGYTF. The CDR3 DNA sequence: TGTGCCAGCAGCTCCGGGACAGTGAGTTTCTATGGCTACACCTTC.

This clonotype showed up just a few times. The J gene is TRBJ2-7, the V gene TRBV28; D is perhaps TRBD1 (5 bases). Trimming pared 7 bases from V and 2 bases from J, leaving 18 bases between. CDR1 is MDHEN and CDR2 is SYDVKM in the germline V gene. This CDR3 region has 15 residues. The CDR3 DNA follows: TGTGCCAGCACCTCTCCCCGACAGCCACCCTACGAGCAGTACTTC. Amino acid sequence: CASTSPRQPPYEQYF.

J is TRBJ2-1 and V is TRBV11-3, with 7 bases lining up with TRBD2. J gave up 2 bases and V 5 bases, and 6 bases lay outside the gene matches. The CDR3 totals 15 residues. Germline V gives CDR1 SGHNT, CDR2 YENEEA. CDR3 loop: CASSPREATYNEQFF. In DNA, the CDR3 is TGTGCCAGCAGCCCTCGGGAGGCAACCTACAATGAGCAGTTCTTC.

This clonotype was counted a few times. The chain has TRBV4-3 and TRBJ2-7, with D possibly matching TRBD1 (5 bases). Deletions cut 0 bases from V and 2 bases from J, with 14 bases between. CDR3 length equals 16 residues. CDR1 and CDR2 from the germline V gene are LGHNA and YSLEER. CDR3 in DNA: TGCGCCAGCAGCCAAGATCTTCGAGACAGCACCTACGAGCAGTACTTC. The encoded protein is CASSQDLRDSTYEQYF.

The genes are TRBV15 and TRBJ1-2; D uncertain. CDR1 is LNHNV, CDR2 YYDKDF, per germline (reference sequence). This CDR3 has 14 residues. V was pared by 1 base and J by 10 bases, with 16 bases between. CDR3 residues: CATSRVTGVHNYTF. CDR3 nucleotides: TGTGCCACCAGCAGAGTCACCGGGGTCCATAACTACACCTTC.

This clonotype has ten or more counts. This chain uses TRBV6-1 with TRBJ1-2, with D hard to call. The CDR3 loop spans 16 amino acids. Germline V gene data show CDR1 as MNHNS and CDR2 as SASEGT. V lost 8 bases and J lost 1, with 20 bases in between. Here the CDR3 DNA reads TGTGCCAGCGCACAAAGTAGTACTCTGTTTAACTATGGCTACACCTTC. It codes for CASAQSSTLFNYGYTF.

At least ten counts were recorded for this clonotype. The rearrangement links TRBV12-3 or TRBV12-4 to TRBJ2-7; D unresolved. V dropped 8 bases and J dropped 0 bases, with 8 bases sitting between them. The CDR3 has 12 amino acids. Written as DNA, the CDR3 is TGTGCCAGCGCATGGGTCTCCTACGAGCAGTACTTC. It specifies CASAWVSYEQYF.